These 3 T cell receptor beta chains share one sample of origin, sequenced in a study of CXCR3-negative and CXCR3-positive naive CD8 T cells. The study, taken as a whole, reports: When CXCR3-positive naive cells were set against CXCR3-negative naive cells, the former had more hydrophobic TRB CDR3s.

UMI-labeled 5' RACE yielded the TRB cDNA libraries. TCRdb reanalyzed the 5' RACE reads and collapses them to one entry per CDR3 protein, without DNA. This sample's clone table lists roughly 55,000 distinct CDR3 sequences. No antigen is known for these receptors. The sequencing input was naive CXCR3+ CD8+ T cells from blood. Subset: CD45RO-CCR7+CD27+CD95- naive CD8+ T cells expressing CXCR3 (TNR3+). All receptors derive from a human donor in good health. Some clones in this sample may be carry-over from other donors' samples.

The rearrangement uses TRBV12-3 or TRBV12-4 and TRBJ1-2; TCRdb designates TRBD1, a call that cannot be tested without DNA. CDR3 length: 16 residues. The CDR3 protein is CASSPAYTGEGYGYTF.

The chain uses TRBV18 and TRBJ1-1. Germline V gene data show CDR1 as KGHSH and CDR2 as LQKENI. The CDR3 spans 13 residues. The CDR3 loop reads CASSPVTHTEAFF.

The chain carries TRBV12-5 and TRBJ1-1. CDR1 is LGHNT, CDR2 FRNRAP, per germline. This CDR3 comprises 14 residues. CDR3 residues: CASGLGTPNTEAFF.